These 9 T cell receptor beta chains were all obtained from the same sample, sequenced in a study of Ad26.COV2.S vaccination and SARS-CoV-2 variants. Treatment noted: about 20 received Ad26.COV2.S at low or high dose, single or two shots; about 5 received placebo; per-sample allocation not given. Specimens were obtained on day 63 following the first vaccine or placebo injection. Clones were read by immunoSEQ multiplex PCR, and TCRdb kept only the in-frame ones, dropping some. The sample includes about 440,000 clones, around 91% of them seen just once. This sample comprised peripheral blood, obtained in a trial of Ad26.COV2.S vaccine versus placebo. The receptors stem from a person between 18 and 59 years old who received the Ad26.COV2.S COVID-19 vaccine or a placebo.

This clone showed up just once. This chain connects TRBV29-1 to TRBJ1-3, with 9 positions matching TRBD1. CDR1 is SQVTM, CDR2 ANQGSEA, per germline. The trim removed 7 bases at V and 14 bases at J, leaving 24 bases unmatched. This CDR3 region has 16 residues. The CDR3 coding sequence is TGCAGCGCTAAATATGTCCGTCCCGGGACAGGGCCTGTAGTATATTTT. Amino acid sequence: CSAKYVRPGTGPVVYF.

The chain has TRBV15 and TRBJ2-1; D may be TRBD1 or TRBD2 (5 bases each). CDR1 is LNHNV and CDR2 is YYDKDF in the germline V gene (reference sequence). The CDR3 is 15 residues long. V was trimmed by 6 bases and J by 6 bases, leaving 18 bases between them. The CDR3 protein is CATRAPGGIGNEQFF. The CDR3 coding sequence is TGTGCCACCAGGGCCCCTGGGGGAATCGGCAATGAGCAGTTCTTC. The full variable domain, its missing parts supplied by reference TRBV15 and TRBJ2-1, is DAMVIQNPRYQVTQFGKPVTLSCSQTLNHNVMYWYQQKSSQAPKLLFHYYDKDFNNEADTPDNFQSRRPNTSFCFLDIRSPGLGDTAMYLCATRAPGGIGNEQFFGPGTRLTVL.

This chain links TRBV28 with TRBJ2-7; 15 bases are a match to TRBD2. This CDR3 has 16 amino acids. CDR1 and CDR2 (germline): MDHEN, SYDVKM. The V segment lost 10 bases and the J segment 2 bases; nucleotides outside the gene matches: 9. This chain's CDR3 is CATSGLAGGRTYEQYF. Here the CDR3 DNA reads TGTGCCACGTCGGGACTAGCGGGAGGTAGAACCTACGAGCAGTACTTC.

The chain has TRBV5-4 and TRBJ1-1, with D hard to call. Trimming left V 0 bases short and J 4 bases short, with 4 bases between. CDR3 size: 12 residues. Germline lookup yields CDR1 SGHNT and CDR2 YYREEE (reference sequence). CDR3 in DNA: TGTGCCAGCAGCTTGGACAGCACTGAAGCTTTCTTT. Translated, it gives CASSLDSTEAFF.

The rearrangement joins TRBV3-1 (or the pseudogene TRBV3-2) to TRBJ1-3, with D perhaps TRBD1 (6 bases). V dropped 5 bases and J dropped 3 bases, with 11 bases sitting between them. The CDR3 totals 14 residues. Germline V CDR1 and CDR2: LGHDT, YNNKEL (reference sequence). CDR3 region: CASSGGGHGNTIYF. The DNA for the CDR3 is TGTGCCAGCAGCGGCGGGGGGCATGGAAACACCATATATTTT.

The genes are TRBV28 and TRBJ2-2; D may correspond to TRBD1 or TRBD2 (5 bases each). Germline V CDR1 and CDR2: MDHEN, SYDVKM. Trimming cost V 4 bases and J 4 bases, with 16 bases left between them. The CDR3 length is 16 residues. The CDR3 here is CASSYTSGLSTGELFF. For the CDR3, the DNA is TGTGCCAGCAGTTACACTTCGGGGCTGTCCACCGGGGAGCTGTTTTTT.

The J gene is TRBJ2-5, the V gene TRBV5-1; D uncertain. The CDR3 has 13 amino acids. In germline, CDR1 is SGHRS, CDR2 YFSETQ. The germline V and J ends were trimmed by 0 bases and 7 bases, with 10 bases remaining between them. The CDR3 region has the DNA TGCGCCAGCAGCTTGGGGAACAGTGTGACCCAGTACTTC. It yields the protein CASSLGNSVTQYF.

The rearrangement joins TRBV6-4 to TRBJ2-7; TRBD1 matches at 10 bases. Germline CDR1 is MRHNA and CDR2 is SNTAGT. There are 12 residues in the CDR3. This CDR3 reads CDTRDRGDEQYF. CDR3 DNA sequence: TGTGACACCCGGGACAGGGGCGACGAGCAGTACTTC.

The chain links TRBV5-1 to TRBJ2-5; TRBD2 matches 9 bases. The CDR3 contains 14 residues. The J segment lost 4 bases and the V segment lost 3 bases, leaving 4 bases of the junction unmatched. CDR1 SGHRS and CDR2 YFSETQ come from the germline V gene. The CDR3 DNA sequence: TGCGCCAGCAGCTGGGGTAGCGGGAGAGAGACCCAGTACTTC. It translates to CASSWGSGRETQYF.